Shown below are 14 T cell receptor beta chains from a single sample sequenced in a study of T cells after yellow fever vaccination. MiXCR, run by TCRdb on the 5' RACE reads, gives a single entry per CDR3 protein. The profile shows 46,000 or so distinct CDR3 sequences, just under 6.5% of them singletons. Specimen: PBMCs, either bulk or a sorted T-cell subset (CD4+, CD8+, memory, or dextramer-sorted; not recorded which), collected 45 days after the yellow fever booster vaccination. These receptors originate from a man between 25 and 39 years old who received the YFV17D yellow fever vaccine.

This clonotype was found many times. This chain uses TRBV29-1 with TRBJ2-3, with D possibly being TRBD1 or TRBD2 (5 bases each). Germline V lookup: CDR1 SQVTM, CDR2 ANQGSEA. This CDR3 region has 14 residues. V was clipped by 5 bases and J by 3 bases, with 15 bases between them. The CDR3 nucleotides read TGCAGCGTTACCATCGGGACCCTGACAGATACGCAGTATTTT. This translates into CSVTIGTLTDTQYF.

This clonotype appeared many times. J is TRBJ2-1 and V is TRBV11-2; D could derive from TRBD1 or TRBD2 (7 bases each). CDR1 and CDR2 (germline): SGHAT, FQNNGV. This CDR3 is built from 16 residues. Trimming removed 5 bases at V and 0 bases at J, with 14 bases between. The CDR3 loop reads CASSQRGDSSYNEQFF. In nucleotides, the CDR3 is TGTGCCAGCAGCCAACGGGGGGACAGCTCCTACAATGAGCAGTTCTTC. Based on the CDR3 plus reference TRBV11-2 and TRBJ2-1, the full variable domain is EAGVAQSPRYKIIEKRQSVAFWCNPISGHATLYWYQQILGQGPKLLIQFQNNGVVDDSQLPKDRFSAERLKGVDSTLKIQPAKLEDSAVYLCASSQRGDSSYNEQFFGPGTRLTVL.

In this sample, this clonotype turned up many times. The chain employs TRBV7-8 and TRBJ2-3, with TRBD2 matching 8 bases. CDR3 length: 15 amino acids. Trimming removed 5 bases from V and 2 bases from J; junction bases left unmatched: 6. Germline CDR1 reads SGHVS; CDR2 reads FQNEAQ. DNA of the CDR3: TGTGCCAGCAGCCCGCGACTAGCGTCCACAGATACGCAGTATTTT. This sequence encodes CASSPRLASTDTQYF.

This clonotype was seen a handful of times. J is TRBJ2-7 and V is TRBV21-1; the DNA was not compared with TRBD2, the D call given in the table. TRBV21-1 is designated a pseudogene. CDR3 length: 14 amino acids. The chain's CDR3 is CASLPTSGEYEQYF. CDR3 DNA sequence: TGTGCCAGCCTACCCACTAGCGGAGAATACGAGCAGTACTTC.

This clonotype has at least ten counts. The chain couples TRBV7-7 to TRBJ2-5; TRBD1 matches 11 bases. J gave up 4 bases and V 5 bases, and 6 bases lay outside the gene matches. CDR1 is SSHAT, CDR2 FNYEAQ, per germline (reference sequence). The CDR3 is made up of 15 amino acids. The CDR3 region is CASSQGQGGGETQYF. The CDR3 DNA reads TGTGCCAGCAGCCAGGGACAGGGGGGAGGAGAGACCCAGTACTTC.

This clonotype appeared a few times. The rearrangement uses TRBV7-9 and TRBJ1-1, with D tentatively TRBD1 (5 bases). CDR3 size: 13 residues. The V gene lost 2 bases and the J gene lost 2 bases, with 6 bases spanning the gap. Germline-derived CDR1 and CDR2 are SEHNR and FQNEAQ (reference sequence). Here the CDR3 DNA reads TGTGCCAGCAGCTTACAGGGTAACACTGAAGCTTTCTTT. Amino acids: CASSLQGNTEAFF.

The chain combines TRBV15 with TRBJ2-5, with a possible D match to TRBD1 (5 bases). The V end was cut by 3 bases, the J end by 2 bases, with 10 bases between. CDR1 and CDR2 from the germline V gene are LNHNV and YYDKDF (reference sequence). The CDR3 extends over 14 amino acids. The DNA for the CDR3 is TGTGCCACCAGCAGTTTCGACAGTCAAGAGACCCAGTACTTC. Its protein product is CATSSFDSQETQYF. The complete variable domain, with remaining parts taken from reference TRBV15 and TRBJ2-5, reads DAMVIQNPRYQVTQFGKPVTLSCSQTLNHNVMYWYQQKSSQAPKLLFHYYDKDFNNEADTPDNFQSRRPNTSFCFLDIRSPGLGDTAMYLCATSSFDSQETQYFGPGTRLLVL.

This clonotype was detected a few times. The chain uses TRBV19 and TRBJ2-2; D call uncertain. The V and J ends lost 1 base and 2 bases respectively, with 8 bases between them. This CDR3 contains 15 residues. CDR1 and CDR2 (germline): LNHDA, SQIVND (reference sequence). The CDR3 spells CASSIARKNTGELFF. Here the CDR3 DNA reads TGTGCCAGTAGTATAGCGCGGAAAAACACCGGGGAGCTGTTTTTT.

This clonotype has ten or more counts. The chain links TRBV6-4 to TRBJ2-3; maybe TRBD2 (6 bases). With 0 bases removed from V and 5 bases from J, the gap between germline ends came to 12 bases. Germline V gene data show CDR1 as MRHNA and CDR2 as SNTAGT. CDR3 length: 15 amino acids. CDR3 sequence reads: CASSDSGLAIDTQYF. DNA for the CDR3: TGTGCCAGCAGTGACTCGGGCCTAGCGATAGATACGCAGTATTTT.

This clonotype appeared many times. The chain combines TRBV28 with TRBJ2-7, with D possibly being TRBD2 (6 bases). V gave up 8 bases and J gave up 3 bases, with 17 bases separating them. CDR1 MDHEN and CDR2 SYDVKM come from the germline V gene. This CDR3 region has 14 residues. The CDR3 sequence is CASLPPGGYYEQYF. CDR3 DNA: TGTGCCAGCCTCCCCCCAGGAGGGTACTACGAGCAGTACTTC.

This clonotype was detected ten times or more. The chain recombines TRBV7-9 with TRBJ2-5; D unresolved. Germline V CDR1 and CDR2: SEHNR, FQNEAQ (reference sequence). The CDR3 sequence is 12 residues long. V was trimmed by 3 bases and J by 2 bases, leaving 4 bases between them. The CDR3 is CASSFSQETQYF. In DNA, the CDR3 is TGTGCCAGCAGCTTTTCGCAAGAGACCCAGTACTTC.

This clonotype was observed a few times. The V call is TRBV7-9, the J call TRBJ1-1; no clear D gene. Trimming took off 8 bases at V and 5 bases at J, with 15 bases between the two ends. The CDR3 has 13 residues. Germline CDR1 is SEHNR and CDR2 is FQNEAQ (reference sequence). This CDR3 is CASPALSATEAFF. CDR3 DNA: TGTGCCAGCCCAGCACTATCGGCGACTGAAGCTTTCTTT.

The DNA for the CDR3 is TGTGCCAGCAGTGAATCCGGGACTAGCGGGATTGGGCAGTTCTTC. Encoded protein: CASSESGTSGIGQFF. The chain links TRBV2 to TRBJ2-1; 13 bases align to TRBD2. J lost 12 bases, V lost 2 bases, and 7 bases had no gene match. CDR3 size: 15 residues. Looked up from germline, CDR1 is SNHLY and CDR2 is FYNNEI.

This clonotype was seen repeatedly, ten times or more. V and J are TRBV7-2 and TRBJ2-7, with TRBD1 as a possible D gene (6 bases). This CDR3 region has 13 residues. CDR1 and CDR2 from the germline V gene are SGHTA and FQGNSA. Trimming shortened V by 2 bases and J by 12 bases, and 17 bases separated the two germline ends. The CDR3 nucleotides are TGTGCCAGCAGCTTATCCTTTCAGGGGCCCGCGTACTTC. Translation: CASSLSFQGPAYF.